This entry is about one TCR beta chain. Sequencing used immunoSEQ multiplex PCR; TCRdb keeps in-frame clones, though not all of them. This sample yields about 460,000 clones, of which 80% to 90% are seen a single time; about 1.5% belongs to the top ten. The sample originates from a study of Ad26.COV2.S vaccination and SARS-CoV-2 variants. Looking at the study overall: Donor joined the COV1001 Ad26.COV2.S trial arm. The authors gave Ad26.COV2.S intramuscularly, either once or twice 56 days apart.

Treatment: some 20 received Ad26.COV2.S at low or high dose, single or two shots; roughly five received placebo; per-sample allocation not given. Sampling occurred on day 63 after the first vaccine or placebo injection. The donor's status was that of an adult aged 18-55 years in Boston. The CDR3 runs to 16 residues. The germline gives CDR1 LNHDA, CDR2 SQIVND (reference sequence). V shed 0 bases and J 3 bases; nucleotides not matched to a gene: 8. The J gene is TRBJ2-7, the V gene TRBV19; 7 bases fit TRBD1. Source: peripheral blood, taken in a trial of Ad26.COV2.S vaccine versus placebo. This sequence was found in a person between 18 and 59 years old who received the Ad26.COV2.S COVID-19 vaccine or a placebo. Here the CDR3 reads CASSIDLATGNYEQYF. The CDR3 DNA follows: TGTGCCAGTAGTATAGATCTCGCGACAGGGAACTACGAGCAGTACTTC.